This T cell receptor (beta chain) was observed in a study of blood T cell repertoires in COVID-19. The wider study: Researchers got acute and convalescent COVID-19 samples from the United States, Italy and Spain. Nucleic acid was either cDNA or gDNA, and it came from T cells, B-cell-depleted T cells, or PBMCs.

As processed by the authors: Amplification with reference gene primers provided the estimates of nucleated cell counts. Clones were sequenced by immunoSEQ multiplex PCR, and TCRdb holds only the in-frame ones, with some missing. The D gene and trimming were derived from the DNA, and the V and J assignments and clone size from that table. This sample has roughly 160,000 clones; around 88% occur once, and the top ten carry roughly 18%. V shed 0 bases, J shed 3 bases, and the junction held 9 bases outside the gene matches. Per germline, CDR1 SGHRS and CDR2 YFSETQ. The CDR3 spans 16 residues. The rearrangement uses TRBV5-1 and TRBJ2-7; the match to TRBD1 covers 7 bases. Material: peripheral blood. This TCR derives from a woman in her seventies who had recovered from COVID-19. CDR3 DNA: TGCGCCAGCAGCTTGGGAACCGGGACAGCGCACTACGAGCAGTACTTC. This codes for CASSLGTGTAHYEQYF.